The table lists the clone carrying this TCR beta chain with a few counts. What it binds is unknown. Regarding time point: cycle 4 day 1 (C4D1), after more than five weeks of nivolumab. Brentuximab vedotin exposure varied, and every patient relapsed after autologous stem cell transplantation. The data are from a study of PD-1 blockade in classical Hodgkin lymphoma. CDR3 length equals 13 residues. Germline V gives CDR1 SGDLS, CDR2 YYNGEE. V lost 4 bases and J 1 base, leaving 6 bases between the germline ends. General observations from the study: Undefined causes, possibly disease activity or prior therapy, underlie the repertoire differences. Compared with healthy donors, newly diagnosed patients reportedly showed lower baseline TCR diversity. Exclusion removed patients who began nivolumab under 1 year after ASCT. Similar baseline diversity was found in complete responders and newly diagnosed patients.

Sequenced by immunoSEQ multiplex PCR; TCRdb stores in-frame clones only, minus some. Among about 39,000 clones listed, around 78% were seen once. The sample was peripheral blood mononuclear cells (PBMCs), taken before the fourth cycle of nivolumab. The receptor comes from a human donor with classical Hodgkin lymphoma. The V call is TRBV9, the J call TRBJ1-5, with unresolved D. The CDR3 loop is CASSTLSNQPQHF. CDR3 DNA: TGTGCCAGCAGCACCCTAAGCAATCAGCCCCAGCATTTT.